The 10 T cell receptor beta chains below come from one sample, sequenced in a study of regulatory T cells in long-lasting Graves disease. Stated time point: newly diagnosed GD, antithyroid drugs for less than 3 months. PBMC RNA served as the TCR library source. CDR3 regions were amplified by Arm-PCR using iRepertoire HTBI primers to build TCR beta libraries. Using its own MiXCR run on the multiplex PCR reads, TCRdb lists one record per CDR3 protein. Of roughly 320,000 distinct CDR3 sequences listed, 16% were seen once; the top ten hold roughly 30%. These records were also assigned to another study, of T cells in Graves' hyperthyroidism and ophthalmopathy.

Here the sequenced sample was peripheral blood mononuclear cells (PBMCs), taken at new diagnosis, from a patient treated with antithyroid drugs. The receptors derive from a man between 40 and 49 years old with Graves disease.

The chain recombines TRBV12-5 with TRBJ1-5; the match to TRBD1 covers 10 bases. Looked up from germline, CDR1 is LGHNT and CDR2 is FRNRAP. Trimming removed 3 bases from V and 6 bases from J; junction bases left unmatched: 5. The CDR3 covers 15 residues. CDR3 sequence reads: CASGFRDRGAQPQHF. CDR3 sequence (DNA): TGTGCTAGTGGTTTCCGGGACAGGGGTGCTCAGCCCCAGCATTTT.

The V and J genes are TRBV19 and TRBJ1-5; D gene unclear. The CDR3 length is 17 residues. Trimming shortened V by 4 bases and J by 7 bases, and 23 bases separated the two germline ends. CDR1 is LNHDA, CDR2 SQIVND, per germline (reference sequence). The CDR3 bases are TGTGCCAGTAGTACCTCCACGCGGGGAGCGGTGAGACAGCCCCAGCATTTT. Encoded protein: CASSTSTRGAVRQPQHF.

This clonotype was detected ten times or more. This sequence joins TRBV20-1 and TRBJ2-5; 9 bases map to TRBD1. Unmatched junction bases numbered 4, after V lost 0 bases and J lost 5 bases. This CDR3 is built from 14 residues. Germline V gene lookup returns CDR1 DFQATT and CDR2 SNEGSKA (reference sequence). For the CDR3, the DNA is TGCAGTGCTAGAGATCGGGACAGGGACGAGACCCAGTACTTC. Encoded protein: CSARDRDRDETQYF.

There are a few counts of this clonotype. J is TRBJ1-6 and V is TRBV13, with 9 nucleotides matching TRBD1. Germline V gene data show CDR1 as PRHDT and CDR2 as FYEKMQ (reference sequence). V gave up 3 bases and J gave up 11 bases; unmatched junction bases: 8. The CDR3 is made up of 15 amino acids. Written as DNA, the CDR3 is TGTGCCAGCAGCTTGACTAGGACAGGGGACCCACCCCTCCACTTT. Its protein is CASSLTRTGDPPLHF. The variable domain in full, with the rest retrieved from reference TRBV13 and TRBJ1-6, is AAGVIQSPRHLIKEKRETATLKCYPIPRHDTVYWYQQGPGQDPQFLISFYEKMQSDKGSIPDRFSAQQFSDYHSELNMSSLELGDSALYFCASSLTRTGDPPLHFGNGTRLTVT.

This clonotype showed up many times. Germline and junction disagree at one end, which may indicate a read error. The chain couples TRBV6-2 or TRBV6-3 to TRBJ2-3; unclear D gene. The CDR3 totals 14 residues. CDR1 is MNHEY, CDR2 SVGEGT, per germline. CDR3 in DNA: TGTGCCATCAGTGATCGGTCAAGCACAGATACGCAGTATTTT. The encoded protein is CAISDRSSTDTQYF.

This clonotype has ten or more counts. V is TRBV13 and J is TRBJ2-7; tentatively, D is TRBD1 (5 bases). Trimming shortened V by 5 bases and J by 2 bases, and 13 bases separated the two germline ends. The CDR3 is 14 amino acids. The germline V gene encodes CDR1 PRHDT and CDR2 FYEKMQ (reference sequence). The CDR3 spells CASSGDSAPYEQYF. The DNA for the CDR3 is TGTGCCAGCAGCGGCGACAGTGCTCCCTACGAGCAGTACTTC.

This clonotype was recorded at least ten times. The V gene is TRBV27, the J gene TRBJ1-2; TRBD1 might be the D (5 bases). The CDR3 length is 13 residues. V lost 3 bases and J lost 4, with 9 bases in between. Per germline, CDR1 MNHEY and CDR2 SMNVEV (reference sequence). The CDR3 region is CASSLQGTYGYTF. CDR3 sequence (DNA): TGTGCCAGCAGTTTGCAGGGAACCTATGGCTACACCTTC.

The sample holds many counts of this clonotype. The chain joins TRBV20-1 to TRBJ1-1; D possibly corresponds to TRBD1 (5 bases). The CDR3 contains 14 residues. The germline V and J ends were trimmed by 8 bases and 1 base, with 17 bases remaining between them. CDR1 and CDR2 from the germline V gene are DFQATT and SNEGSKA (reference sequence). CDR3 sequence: CSSGGASGNTEAFF. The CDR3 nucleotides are TGCAGTTCAGGTGGGGCGTCGGGGAACACTGAAGCTTTCTTT.

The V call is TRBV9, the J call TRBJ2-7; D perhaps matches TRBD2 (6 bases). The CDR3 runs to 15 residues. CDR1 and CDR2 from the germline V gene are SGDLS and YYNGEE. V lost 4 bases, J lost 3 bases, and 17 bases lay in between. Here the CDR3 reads CASSPEERRGYEQYF. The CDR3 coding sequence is TGTGCCAGCAGCCCAGAGGAGAGGAGGGGCTACGAGCAGTACTTC.

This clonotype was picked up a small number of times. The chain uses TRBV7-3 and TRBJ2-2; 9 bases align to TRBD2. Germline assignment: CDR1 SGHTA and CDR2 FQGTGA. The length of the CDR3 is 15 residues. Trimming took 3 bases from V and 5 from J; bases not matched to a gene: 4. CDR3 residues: CASSFGLAGTGELFF. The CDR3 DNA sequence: TGTGCCAGCAGCTTTGGGCTAGCGGGGACCGGGGAGCTGTTTTTT.